This note documents a single T cell receptor beta chain sequence. Its antigen is currently unknown. This CDR3 has 15 residues. Germline values: CDR1 MRHNA, CDR2 SNTAGT. V was pared by 7 bases and J by 3 bases, with 19 bases between. The sample originates from a study of beta chain features in type 1 diabetes. Notes on the study in general: Researchers report that Type 1 diabetes patients had moderately but significantly shorter TCRB CDR3s across all four CD4+ subsets. Within patients, naive, central memory and Treg TCRB repertoires seemed more similar than within healthy donors. A definitive answer on HLA type influencing TCRB rearrangement was not reached here.

The isolated RNA, all of it, was reverse transcribed, so expressed TCRB transcripts were what got sequenced. Naive, central memory and regulatory T cell samples produced a mean of about 3.4 million reads. Only in-frame clones appear in the TCRdb table, and some are missing; sequencing was by immunoSEQ multiplex PCR. The table lists 25,000 or so clones, approximately 74% of them singletons. The chain links TRBV6-4 to TRBJ2-7; D is possibly TRBD2 (5 bases). The sequencing sample was made of Tregs from blood. This receptor was identified in a woman aged 40 to 55 in good health. The CDR3 nucleotides read TGTGCCAGCATCCTCGACTACTCGAGAGACTACGAGCAGTACTTC. Amino acids: CASILDYSRDYEQYF.